This entry lists 13 T cell receptor beta chains sequenced from one sample in a study of post-analysis software for immune sequencing data. Unique molecular identifiers had been added to the TCR beta cDNA libraries. TCRdb ran MiXCR on the PCR reads and lists one entry per CDR3 protein. Counted here are some 700,000 distinct CDR3 sequences, 59% occurring once; the ten biggest clones make up approximately 11%. The antigens for these receptors are not known. Findings and caveats of the study: TRBV5-6, TRBV5-1 and TRBV20-1 belonged to a set of roughly five TRBV segments that were more frequent in patients than controls.

Sequences were obtained from blood. The receptors stem from a girl aged 2 to 10 with multiple sclerosis.

V usage is TRBV10-3 and J usage is TRBJ2-7; TRBD2 matches 7 bases. J was trimmed by 2 bases and V by 10 bases; bases with no gene match: 11. The germline CDR1 and CDR2 sequences are ENHRY and SYGVKD. The CDR3 is 14 amino acids. Here the CDR3 reads CATRGGLETYEQYF. The CDR3, as DNA: TGTGCCACCCGCGGGGGATTAGAGACCTACGAGCAGTACTTC.

The chain has TRBV5-1 and TRBJ1-2, with D perhaps matching TRBD1 (6 bases). The germline gives CDR1 SGHRS, CDR2 YFSETQ. V was clipped by 6 bases and J by 2 bases, with 14 bases between them. This CDR3 region has 14 residues. The CDR3 region has the DNA TGCGCCAGCAACACAGGGTTCGAGAACTATGGCTACACCTTC. Its translation is CASNTGFENYGYTF.

The rearrangement uses TRBV5-1 and TRBJ2-1; D may correspond to TRBD1 or TRBD2 (5 bases each). The CDR3 consists of 14 residues. Per germline, CDR1 SGHRS and CDR2 YFSETQ. Deletions cut 1 base from V and 7 bases from J, with 12 bases between. CDR3 DNA: TGCGCCAGCAGCTTGCCCGGGACGTTGAATGAGCAGTTCTTC. Protein product: CASSLPGTLNEQFF.

The V and J genes are TRBV7-8 and TRBJ1-6, with D perhaps TRBD1 (5 bases). Trimming cost V 5 bases and J 10 bases, with 12 bases left between them. There are 13 residues in the CDR3. The germline CDR1 and CDR2 sequences are SGHVS and FQNEAQ. CDR3 coding DNA: TGTGCCAGCAGCCGAACCAGGGACTCACCCCTCCACTTT. Its protein is CASSRTRDSPLHF.

This clonotype has a handful of counts. In DNA, the CDR3 is TGTGCCAGCAGCATAACGGGACTAGCGGGAAGTGGGGCCTACGAGCAGTACTTC. Protein: CASSITGLAGSGAYEQYF. The chain carries TRBV7-2 and TRBJ2-7, with TRBD2 matching 13 bases. The CDR3 sequence is 18 residues long. Germline loops: CDR1 SGHTA, CDR2 FQGNSA. V was pared by 5 bases and J by 2 bases, with 12 bases of the junction left unmatched.

The V gene is TRBV5-1, the J gene TRBJ2-1, with D possibly TRBD2 on 6 matching bases. Germline V gene data show CDR1 as SGHRS and CDR2 as YFSETQ. The CDR3 spans 12 residues. Trimming shortened V by 7 bases and J by 7 bases, and 12 bases separated the two germline ends. This CDR3 reads CASAWRDNEQFF. The CDR3 DNA is TGCGCCAGCGCCTGGAGGGATAATGAGCAGTTCTTC.

The chain employs TRBV5-6 and TRBJ2-1, with TRBD1 matching over 9 bases. Germline V gives CDR1 SGHDT, CDR2 YYEEEE. The V gene end was trimmed by 3 bases and the J gene end by 8 bases; junction bases not matched to a gene: 9. The CDR3 contains 15 residues. Here the CDR3 reads CASSSPGQGYYEQFF. In DNA, the CDR3 is TGTGCCAGCAGCTCGCCGGGACAGGGTTACTATGAGCAGTTCTTC.

The chain combines TRBV7-9 with TRBJ2-5, with 7 bases that match TRBD1. Trimming removed 6 bases from V and 0 bases from J; junction bases left unmatched: 4. The CDR3 is 14 amino acids. Germline V gives CDR1 SEHNR, CDR2 FQNEAQ (reference sequence). CDR3 loop: CASSTGVYQETQYF. Here the CDR3 DNA reads TGTGCCAGCAGTACAGGGGTGTACCAAGAGACCCAGTACTTC.

The CDR3 coding sequence is TGTGCCAGCAGCTTGGACAGGGGGGTTCACGATGAGCAGTTCTTC. It codes for CASSLDRGVHDEQFF. The V and J genes are TRBV5-5 and TRBJ2-1, with 8 bases lining up with TRBD1. CDR3 length: 15 amino acids. Germline V CDR1 and CDR2: SGHKS, YYEKEE (reference sequence). V shed 0 bases, J shed 8 bases, and the junction held 7 bases outside the gene matches.

V is TRBV9 and J is TRBJ2-3, with no clear D. This CDR3 is 15 amino acids long. The V end was cut by 3 bases, the J end by 0 bases, with 11 bases between. Germline values: CDR1 SGDLS, CDR2 YYNGEE. This chain's CDR3 is CASSALYPSTDTQYF. The DNA for the CDR3 is TGTGCCAGCAGCGCGTTATACCCGAGCACAGATACGCAGTATTTT.

This clonotype was counted once. The J gene is TRBJ2-5, the V gene TRBV12-3 or TRBV12-4; 7 bases fit TRBD1. The DNA end is a closer match to TRBJ2-7, so the J assignment may be wrong. The CDR3 covers 12 residues. CDR3 sequence reads: CASRYRGGEQYF. In DNA form, the CDR3 reads TGTGCCAGCAGGTACAGGGGCGGCGAGCAGTACTTC.

The table lists this clonotype with a few counts. This chain connects TRBV25-1 to TRBJ2-1; D might be TRBD2 (6 bases). Per the germline V gene, CDR1 is MGHDK and CDR2 is SYGVNS. Between the trimmed V and J ends, which lost 3 bases and 2 bases, there was a span of 11 bases. The CDR3 length is 15 residues. The CDR3 sequence is CASSEEGGTYNEQFF. The CDR3 DNA sequence: TGTGCCAGCAGTGAGGAGGGCGGAACCTACAATGAGCAGTTCTTC.

The chain links TRBV7-6 to TRBJ2-1; D not resolved. From germline, CDR1 is SGHVS and CDR2 FNYEAQ. Trimming pared 6 bases from V and 6 bases from J, leaving 15 bases between. This CDR3 spans 14 amino acids. CDR3 sequence reads: CASSDLLLGNEQFF. In DNA form, the CDR3 reads TGTGCCAGCAGTGACCTCCTTCTGGGCAATGAGCAGTTCTTC.